The 13 T cell receptor beta chains in this list originate from one sample, sequenced in a study of T cell clonality in common variable immunodeficiency. Sequencing was performed with immunoSEQ multiplex PCR; in TCRdb, only in-frame clones are kept and a portion is missing. The data show tens of thousands of clones, none appearing only once, with roughly 2.9% held by the ten largest. The sequencing input was peripheral blood mononuclear cells. The receptors stem from a person aged 18 to 75 in good health.

A few counts support this clone. Partial CDR3 DNA: TGTGCCAGCAGCCATGGGACAGGGGGCTTGGACACTGAA. This encodes CASSHGTGGLDTE. The full CDR3 sequence reads CASSHGTGGLDTEAFF. J is TRBJ1-1 and V is TRBV7-8, with TRBD1 matching over 12 bases. The read comes to an end 3 residues before the CDR3 does, leaving the germline J gene to fill in the end. The V and J ends lost 5 bases and 3 bases, in that order; junction bases with no gene match: 7. The CDR3 is 16 amino acids. Looked up from germline, CDR1 is SGHVS and CDR2 is FQNEAQ. The entire variable domain, with the rest obtained from reference TRBV7-8 and TRBJ1-1, is as follows: GAGVSQSPRYKVAKRGQDVALRCDPISGHVSLFWYQQALGQGPEFLTYFQNEAQLDKSGLPSDRFFAERPEGSVSTLKIQRTQQEDSAVYLCASSHGTGGLDTEAFFGQGTRLTVV.

This clone was seen ten or more times. The CDR3 goes on 3 residues after the read ends, and that part is filled in from the germline J gene. V is TRBV20-1 and J is TRBJ2-3; the match to TRBD2 covers 7 bases. Germline lookup yields CDR1 DFQATT and CDR2 SNEGSKA (reference sequence). This CDR3 contains 11 residues. The part of the CDR3 DNA that was read is TGCAGTGCTGGACGGGGGGAGACG. Encoded protein: CSAGRGET. The entire CDR3 protein is CSAGRGETQYF.

The sample holds many counts of this clone. The CDR3 end falls 3 residues outside the read, so it is completed with the germline J gene. The V and J genes are TRBV14 and TRBJ2-7, with 10 bases lining up with TRBD2. Trimming took 4 bases from V and 6 from J; bases not matched to a gene: 9. This CDR3 region has 15 residues. Per germline, CDR1 SGHDN and CDR2 FVKESK. CDR3 DNA, as far as it was read: TGTGCCAGCAGCCCTCTTTTAGCGGGAGGAGGCGAG. Its translation is CASSPLLAGGGE. The complete CDR3 protein is CASSPLLAGGGEQYF.

The table lists this clone with many counts. The sequenced fragment ends 3 residues before the CDR3 boundary, so the rest is inferred from the germline J gene. The chain combines TRBV5-1 with TRBJ2-2, with 7 bases fitting TRBD1. V trimming: 4 bases; J trimming: 6 bases; junction bases outside the gene matches: 12. Germline V CDR1 and CDR2: SGHRS, YFSETQ. The CDR3 covers 16 residues. CDR3 in amino acids: CASSAFSGDRAGELFF. The sequenced CDR3 bases are TGCGCCAGCAGCGCTTTTTCAGGCGACAGGGCCGGGGAG.

This clone was counted ten times or more. The read ends 3 residues shy of where the CDR3 ends; the end is completed using the germline J gene. J is TRBJ1-5 and V is TRBV19; the D is unclear. The CDR3 has 15 amino acids. Germline V gives CDR1 LNHDA, CDR2 SQIVND (reference sequence). The V end lost 4 bases, the J end lost 1 base, and 11 bases lay between the germline ends. The sequenced CDR3 bases are TGTGCCAGTAGTACCAAAACGGGGAGCAATCAGCCC. Protein sequence: CASSTKTGSNQP. The whole CDR3 region reads CASSTKTGSNQPQHF.

At least ten counts were recorded for this clone. The read is 3 residues too short to cover the CDR3 end, so that end is filled in from the germline J gene. This chain joins TRBV18 and TRBJ2-5; D is unresolved. The CDR3 length is 14 residues. V was shortened by 3 bases and J by 4 bases, with 12 bases between the two germline ends. Germline assignment: CDR1 KGHSH and CDR2 LQKENI. CDR3 DNA (partial): TGTGCCAGCTCACCCCGCGGTGTTTCAGAGACC. Its translation is CASSPRGVSET. The CDR3, in full, reads CASSPRGVSETQYF.

With respect to this clone: Relative to the germline gene, one junction end is altered; a read error may explain this. The covered CDR3 bases are TGTGCCAGTGGGTTCGACTCATGGAACGCTGAA. It yields the protein CASGFDSWNAE. The entire CDR3 is CASGFDSWNAEAFF. The chain carries TRBV19 and TRBJ1-1; D is unclear. Read sequence stops 3 residues before the CDR3 end, and the germline J gene provides the missing end. The germline CDR1 and CDR2 sequences are LNHDA and SQIVND (reference sequence). The CDR3 consists of 14 residues.

This clone was found a few times. The CDR3 goes on 3 residues after the read ends, and that part is filled in from the germline J gene. This chain links TRBV19 with TRBJ2-3; 7 bases fit TRBD1. Germline CDR1 is LNHDA and CDR2 is SQIVND (reference sequence). The CDR3 loop spans 14 amino acids. CDR3 DNA (partial): TGTGCCAGTAGTAAGACAGGGAGCCAAGAGACG. This codes for CASSKTGSQET. The complete CDR3 reads CASSKTGSQETQYF. The variable domain in full, completed from reference TRBV19 and TRBJ2-3, reads DGGITQSPKYLFRKEGQNVTLSCEQNLNHDAMYWYRQDPGQGLRLIYYSQIVNDFQKGDIAEGYSVSREKKESFPLTVTSAQKNPTAFYLCASSKTGSQETQYFGPGTRLTVL.

This clone has at least ten counts. Read sequence stops 3 residues before the CDR3 end, and the germline J gene provides the missing end. The J gene is TRBJ2-2, the V gene TRBV2; 9 positions match TRBD2. Trimming cost V 6 bases and J 7 bases; bases outside gene matches: 6. Germline loops: CDR1 SNHLY, CDR2 FYNNEI. CDR3 size: 14 residues. The CDR3 reads CASSGGLAGGELFF. CDR3 DNA, as far as it was read: TGTGCCAGCAGCGGGGGACTAGCCGGCGGGGAG.

This clone has a count of ten or more. The CDR3 end is not reached by the read, which stops 3 residues before it; the germline J gene fills it in. The rearrangement uses TRBV7-2 and TRBJ1-2; weak D call: TRBD1 (6 bases). The V and J ends lost 10 bases and 7 bases respectively, with 13 bases between them. This CDR3 has 11 residues. CDR1 is SGHTA and CDR2 is FQGNSA in the germline V gene. The CDR3 loop reads CATAGGLGYTF. CDR3 DNA (partial): TGTGCCACCGCCGGGGGGCTTGGC.

At least ten counts were recorded for this clone. The read halts 3 residues ahead of the CDR3 end, with the missing end drawn from the germline J gene. V and J are TRBV12-3 or TRBV12-4 and TRBJ2-7; D might be TRBD1 (5 bases). Trimming removed 7 bases from V and 3 bases from J, with 25 bases in between. This CDR3 is 17 amino acids long. CDR3 DNA, as far as it was read: TGTGCCAGCACCTTCTCCCTTGACAGAACGCTCTACTACGAG. Translation: CASTFSLDRTLYYE. The full CDR3 sequence reads CASTFSLDRTLYYEQYF.

This clone came up many times. The read finishes 3 residues shy of the CDR3 end, and the germline J gene is used to complete it. The chain has TRBV20-1 and TRBJ1-1; the D gene is possibly TRBD1 (5 bases). Germline V lookup: CDR1 DFQATT, CDR2 SNEGSKA (reference sequence). V was shortened by 6 bases and J by 4 bases, with 12 bases between the two germline ends. This CDR3 contains 12 residues. CDR3 bases read: TGCAGTGCGCGACGTCAGGGCACTGAA. It codes for CSARRQGTE. The full-length CDR3 reads as CSARRQGTEAFF.

This clone has ten or more counts. CDR3 bases read: TGTGCCTGGAGTGGGGGGACTCGGGAGACC. Residues: CAWSGGTRET. The complete CDR3 sequence is CAWSGGTRETQYF. The chain uses TRBV30 and TRBJ2-5; D might be TRBD2 (6 bases). The read ends 3 residues before the CDR3 terminus; that terminus is restored from the germline J gene. The length of the CDR3 is 13 residues. V lost 1 base and J 5 bases, leaving 11 bases between the germline ends. Germline V lookup: CDR1 GTSNPN, CDR2 SVGIG (reference sequence).